This TCR beta chain was recovered during a study of shared T cell receptors in the human thymus. Libraries were prepared by immunoSEQ multiplex PCR; TCRdb keeps only in-frame clonotypes and omits some of them. Of some 760,000 clones listed, 70% to 90% are singletons. V was pared by 6 bases and J by 10 bases, with 19 bases between. The V gene's germline CDR1 is MNHEY and CDR2 SMNVEV (reference sequence). CDR3 size: 15 residues. The same sample was also used in a study of human thymus T cells.

The gene calls are TRBV27 and TRBJ1-6; weak D call: TRBD1 (5 bases). The clonotype was recovered from a girl under three years old with a congenital heart defect. The specimen sequenced was thymocytes. Here the CDR3 reads CASSPSRRAGSPLHF. The CDR3 nucleotides read TGTGCCAGCAGCCCATCGCGCAGGGCGGGGTCACCCCTCCACTTT.